The 13 T cell receptor beta chains listed next were all sequenced from one sample in a study of early T cells in non-severe SARS-CoV-2 infection. From the 5' RACE reads, TCRdb called clonotypes with MiXCR, one entry per CDR3 protein. The profile shows about 77,000 distinct CDR3 sequences, 8.5% to 10% of them singletons. The sample was whole blood. These TCRs come from an adult who was a healthcare worker with PCR-confirmed SARS-CoV-2 infection or an uninfected control (not recorded which).

In this sample, this clonotype turned up a few times. This chain links TRBV2 with TRBJ2-1, with a tentative D call TRBD2 (5 bases). This CDR3 is built from 15 residues. CDR1 SNHLY and CDR2 FYNNEI come from the germline V gene. The V end was cut by 3 bases, the J end by 8 bases, with 17 bases between. The CDR3: CASSDTGLDFHEQFF. CDR3 coding DNA: TGTGCCAGCAGTGATACTGGACTTGATTTCCATGAGCAGTTCTTC.

This clonotype was seen repeatedly, ten times or more. The rearrangement uses TRBV12-3 or TRBV12-4 and TRBJ1-5; D is unresolved. V was shortened by 7 bases and J by 1 base, with 8 bases between the two germline ends. CDR3 length: 13 residues. The CDR3 bases are TGTGCCAGCACCCCTCAAAGCAATCAGCCCCAGCATTTT. Translated, it gives CASTPQSNQPQHF.

There are many counts of this clonotype. The chain uses TRBV27 and TRBJ2-5, with D perhaps given as TRBD1 or TRBD2 (5 bases each). Germline V gene data show CDR1 as MNHEY and CDR2 as SMNVEV (reference sequence). Between the trimmed V and J ends, which lost 5 bases and 2 bases, there was a span of 15 bases. This CDR3 is built from 15 residues. CDR3 amino acids: CASSPGRETQETQYF. Written as DNA, the CDR3 is TGTGCCAGCAGTCCCGGCAGGGAGACACAAGAGACCCAGTACTTC.

In its sample, this clonotype was seen many times. The J gene is TRBJ1-6, the V gene TRBV6-5; possibly TRBD1 for D (6 bases). CDR1 and CDR2 from the germline V gene are MNHEY and SVGAGI. Between the trimmed V and J ends, which lost 0 bases and 7 bases, there was a span of 16 bases. The CDR3 spans 17 residues. The CDR3 sequence: CASSYSPRGAGNSPLHF. The CDR3 nucleotides are TGTGCCAGCAGTTACTCCCCCAGGGGCGCGGGGAATTCACCCCTCCACTTT.

The chain has TRBV6-6 and TRBJ1-2; D unclear. CDR3 length equals 14 residues. Germline V gives CDR1 MNHNY, CDR2 SVGAGI (reference sequence). The V end lost 5 bases, the J end lost 0 bases, and 10 bases lay between the germline ends. CDR3 loop: CASSRNSPNYGYTF. The CDR3 nucleotides are TGTGCCAGCAGTAGGAACAGTCCTAACTATGGCTACACCTTC.

The genes are TRBV4-2 and TRBJ2-3, with a weak D call TRBD2 (6 bases). Germline V gene data show CDR1 as LGHNA and CDR2 as YNFKEQ. There are 17 residues in the CDR3. Trimming removed 3 bases from V and 0 bases from J, with 16 bases in between. As DNA, the CDR3 is TGTGCCAGCAGCCAGTCCGGGAGATTATCTAGCACAGATACGCAGTATTTT. This gives the protein CASSQSGRLSSTDTQYF.

This clonotype was counted ten times or more. The chain is built from TRBV6-5 and TRBJ1-6; 11 nucleotides line up with TRBD1. Germline V gives CDR1 MNHEY, CDR2 SVGAGI. This CDR3 spans 15 amino acids. V was pared by 5 bases and J by 8 bases, with 5 bases of the junction left unmatched. Here the CDR3 reads CASSTGQGAYSPLHF. The CDR3 DNA reads as TGTGCCAGCAGTACCGGACAGGGGGCATATTCACCCCTCCACTTT.

The rearrangement uses TRBV28 and TRBJ2-7, with 9 bases aligning to TRBD2. This CDR3 is 13 amino acids long. The junction had 1 base not matched to a gene; V was cut back by 2 bases and J by 5 bases. Germline V lookup: CDR1 MDHEN, CDR2 SYDVKM. CDR3 nucleotides: TGTGCCAGCAGTTTAAGCGGGAGGAACGAGCAGTACTTC. Its protein is CASSLSGRNEQYF.

This clonotype has at least ten counts. V usage is TRBV7-6 and J usage is TRBJ2-6; no reliable D call. Germline V gene lookup returns CDR1 SGHVS and CDR2 FNYEAQ. This CDR3 has 15 residues. V lost 1 base and J lost 0, with 4 bases in between. CDR3 bases: TGTGCCAGCAGCTTAGATGTCTCTGGGGCCAACGTCCTGACTTTC. Its protein is CASSLDVSGANVLTF.

This clonotype was counted many times. This sequence joins TRBV5-6 and TRBJ1-1; 7 bases line up with TRBD1. Unmatched junction bases numbered 7, after V lost 5 bases and J lost 3 bases. The CDR3 is made up of 14 amino acids. Per germline, CDR1 SGHDT and CDR2 YYEEEE. The CDR3 DNA is TGTGCCAGCAGTTCGACAGGGCGGGACACTGAAGCTTTCTTT. Amino acids: CASSSTGRDTEAFF.

This clonotype was counted at least ten times. The V call is TRBV5-6, the J call TRBJ2-3; D is uncertain. Germline CDR1 SGHDT, CDR2 YYEEEE. Deletions cut 4 bases from V and 1 base from J, with 13 bases between. The CDR3 contains 15 residues. The CDR3 region has the DNA TGTGCCAGCAGCGCTGGAATTTGGCGCACAGATACGCAGTATTTT. Translating it yields CASSAGIWRTDTQYF.

Many counts were recorded for this clonotype. The chain recombines TRBV20-1 with TRBJ2-3; D remains unclear. The CDR3 runs 12 residues. Germline V gene data show CDR1 as DFQATT and CDR2 as SNEGSKA (reference sequence). V was trimmed by 3 bases and J by 6 bases, leaving 10 bases between them. CDR3 loop: CSARGLWDTQYF. CDR3 in DNA: TGCAGTGCTAGGGGCCTCTGGGATACGCAGTATTTT.

Ten or more counts support this clonotype. The chain carries TRBV28 and TRBJ2-5; 11 nucleotides align to TRBD1. Germline V CDR1 and CDR2: MDHEN, SYDVKM. V lost 4 bases to trimming and J lost 10 bases; unmatched junction nucleotides: 5. This CDR3 has 13 residues. The CDR3 bases are TGTGCCAGCAGTTCGGGACAGGGGGTGCGCCAGTACTTC. It specifies CASSSGQGVRQYF. Full variable domain (outside the CDR3, taken from reference TRBV28 and TRBJ2-5): DVKVTQSSRYLVKRTGEKVFLECVQDMDHENMFWYRQDPGLGLRLIYFSYDVKMKEKGDIPEGYSVSREKKERFSLILESASTNQTSMYLCASSSGQGVRQYFGPGTRLLVL.